This T cell receptor (beta chain) emerged from a study of blood T cell repertoires in COVID-19. On the study more broadly: Italy, Spain and the United States were the sources of the convalescent and acute COVID-19 samples. T cells, B-cell-depleted T cells, or PBMCs provided the cDNA or gDNA that served as material.

The CDR3 runs to 14 residues. V shed 1 base and J 7 bases; nucleotides not matched to a gene: 4. Germline CDR1 and CDR2: LGHNA and YSLEER. This clone has a single count. As processed by the authors: Amplification with reference gene primers provided the estimates of nucleated cell counts. The assay was immunoSEQ multiplex PCR, and TCRdb's table has in-frame clones only and misses some. V, J and clone size derive from that table, while D and trimming were established from the DNA sequence. The sample records around 93,000 clones, 75% to 85% being singletons. This sequence joins TRBV4-3 and TRBJ1-2; 9 bases match TRBD1. This receptor was taken from a woman older than 75 with acute or convalescent COVID-19. Sequencing used peripheral blood. CDR3 protein: CASSQGGTGSGYTF. The DNA for the CDR3 is TGCGCCAGCAGCCAAGGCGGGACAGGGAGTGGCTACACCTTC.